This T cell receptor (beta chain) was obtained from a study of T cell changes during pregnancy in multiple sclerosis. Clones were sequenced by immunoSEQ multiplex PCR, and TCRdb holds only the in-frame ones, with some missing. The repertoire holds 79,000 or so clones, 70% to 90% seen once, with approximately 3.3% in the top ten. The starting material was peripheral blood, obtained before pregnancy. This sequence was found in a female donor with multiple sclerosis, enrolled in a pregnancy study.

CDR3 DNA: TGTGCCAGCTCACCAATAGGGGCTCCCTACAATGAGCAGTTCTTC. Its translation is CASSPIGAPYNEQFF. This sequence joins TRBV18 and TRBJ2-1, with TRBD1 as a possible D gene (5 bases). CDR3 length: 15 amino acids. Deletions cut 2 bases from V and 2 bases from J, with 10 bases between. Germline V gives CDR1 KGHSH, CDR2 LQKENI.